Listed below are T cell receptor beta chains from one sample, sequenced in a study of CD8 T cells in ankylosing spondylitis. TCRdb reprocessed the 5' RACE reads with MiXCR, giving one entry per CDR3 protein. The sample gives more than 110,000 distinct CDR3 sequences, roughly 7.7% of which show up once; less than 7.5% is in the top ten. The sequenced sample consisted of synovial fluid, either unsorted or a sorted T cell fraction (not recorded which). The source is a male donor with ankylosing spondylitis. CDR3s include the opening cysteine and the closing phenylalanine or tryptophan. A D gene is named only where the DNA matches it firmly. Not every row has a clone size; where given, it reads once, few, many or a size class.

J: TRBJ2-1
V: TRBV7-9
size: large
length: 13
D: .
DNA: TGTGCCAGCAGCTTGGGCAGCTACAATGAGCAGTTCTTC
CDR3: CASSLGSYNEQFF

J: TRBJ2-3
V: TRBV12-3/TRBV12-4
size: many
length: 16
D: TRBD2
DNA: TGTGCCAGCAGTTTTTCCCACCTAGCGGGCACAGATACGCAGTATTTT
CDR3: CASSFSHLAGTDTQYF

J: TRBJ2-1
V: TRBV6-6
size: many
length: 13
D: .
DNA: TGTGCCAGCAGTCCCGAGGGGTACAATGAGCAGTTCTTC
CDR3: CASSPEGYNEQFF

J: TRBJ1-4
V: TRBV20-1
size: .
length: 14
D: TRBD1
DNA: TGCAGTGCTAGGGGGGGACAGGGATATGAAAAACTGTTTTTT
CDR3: CSARGGQGYEKLFF

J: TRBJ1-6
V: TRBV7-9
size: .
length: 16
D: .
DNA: TGTGCCAGCGGATCAGGGATTTTTAGTTTTTCTTCACCCCTCCACTTT
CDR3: CASGSGIFSFSSPLHF

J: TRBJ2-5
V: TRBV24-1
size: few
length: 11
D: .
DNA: TGTGCCACCCAGGGGCGGGAGACCCAGTACTTC
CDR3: CATQGRETQYF

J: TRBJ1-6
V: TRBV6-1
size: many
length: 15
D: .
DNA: TGTGCCAGCATCGTACGGGGGGGCAGCAATTCACCCCTCCACTTT
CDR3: CASIVRGGSNSPLHF

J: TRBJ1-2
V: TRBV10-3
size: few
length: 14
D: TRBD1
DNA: TGTGCCATCAGTGTCGGGACAGGGGACTATGGCTACACCTTC
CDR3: CAISVGTGDYGYTF

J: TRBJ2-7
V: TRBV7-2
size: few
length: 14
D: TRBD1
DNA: TGTGCCAGCAGCCCGGTCGCAGGGGGCGGCGAGCAGTACTTC
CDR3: CASSPVAGGGEQYF

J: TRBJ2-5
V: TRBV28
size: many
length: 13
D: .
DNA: TGTGCCAGCAGTTTTAGCCGGGAAGAGACCCAGTACTTC
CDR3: CASSFSREETQYF

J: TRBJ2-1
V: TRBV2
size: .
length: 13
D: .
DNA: TGTGCCAGCACTCGGGCGACCCCCCCTGAGCAGTTCTTC
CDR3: CASTRATPPEQFF

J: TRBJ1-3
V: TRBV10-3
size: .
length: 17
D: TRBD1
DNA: TGTGCCATCAGTGAGCGCTCAGGGGGCGCGTCTGGAAACACCATATATTTT
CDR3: CAISERSGGASGNTIYF

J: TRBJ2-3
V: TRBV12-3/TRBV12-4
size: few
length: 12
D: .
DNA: TGTGCCAGCACTACACAAAAATCCACGCAGTATTTT
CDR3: CASTTQKSTQYF

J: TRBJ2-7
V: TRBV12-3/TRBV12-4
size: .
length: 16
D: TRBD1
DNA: TGTGCCAGCAGTTCAGCCGACAGGGACCTACGCTACGAGCAGTACTTC
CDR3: CASSSADRDLRYEQYF

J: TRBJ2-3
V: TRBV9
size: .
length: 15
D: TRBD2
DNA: TGTGCCAGCAGCGTAGTAGCGGGAGAGATGAATACGCAGTATTTT
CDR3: CASSVVAGEMNTQYF

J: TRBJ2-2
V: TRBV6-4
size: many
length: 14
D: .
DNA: TGTGCCAGTACCGACAGGCCGAACACCGGGGAGCTGTTTTTT
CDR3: CASTDRPNTGELFF

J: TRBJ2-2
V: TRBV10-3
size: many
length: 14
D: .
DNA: TGTGCCATCAGTGAGTCGAACAGTGGCGGGGAGCTGTTTTTT
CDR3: CAISESNSGGELFF

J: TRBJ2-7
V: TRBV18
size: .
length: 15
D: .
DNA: TGTGCCAGCTCACGAGCCGGGACGGCGGGCTACGAGCAGTACTTC
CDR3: CASSRAGTAGYEQYF

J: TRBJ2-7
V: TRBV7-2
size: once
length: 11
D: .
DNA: TGTGCCAGCAGCTTAGCGACTGAGCAGTACTTC
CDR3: CASSLATEQYF

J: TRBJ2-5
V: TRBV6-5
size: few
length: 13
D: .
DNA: TGTGCCAGCAGTTACGGACGGCTGGAGACCCAGTACTTC
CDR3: CASSYGRLETQYF

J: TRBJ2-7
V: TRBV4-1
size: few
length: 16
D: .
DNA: TGCGCCAGCAGCCAAGGACCGGGCGGGGCCACCTACGAGCAGTACTTC
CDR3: CASSQGPGGATYEQYF

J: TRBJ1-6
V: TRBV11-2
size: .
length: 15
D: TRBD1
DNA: TGTGCCAGCAGCTCGCCGGGACAGCGAAATTCACCCCTCCACTTT
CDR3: CASSSPGQRNSPLHF